These T cell receptor beta chains were read from a single sample in a study of blood T cells in healthy people across ages. TCRdb used MiXCR to reprocess the 5' RACE reads, holding one entry per CDR3 protein. The table lists 700,000 to 850,000 distinct CDR3 sequences, around 36% of them singletons. Sequences were obtained from blood. These TCRs come from a man in his late teens or twenties in good health. The CDR3 runs from the conserved cysteine through the conserved F or W. A D gene is named only where the DNA matches it firmly. Expanded clones are given a class, and other clones once, few, many or no size at all.

clone_size j_call v_call d_call cdr3_aa cdr3_nt
NA TRBJ1-1 TRBV20-1 TRBD1 CSAASQGAGEMETEAFF TGCAGTGCTGCCTCTCAGGGGGCTGGCGAGATGGAAACTGAGGCTTTCTTT
NA TRBJ2-7 TRBV5-1 TRBD1 CASSAGTGSVSYEQYF TGCGCCAGCAGCGCCGGGACAGGGTCGGTCTCCTACGAGCAGTACTTC
once TRBJ1-5 TRBV20-1 NA CSAPSLNQPQHF TGCAGTGCCCCTTCCCTAAATCAGCCCCAGCATTTT
NA TRBJ2-1 TRBV3-1 NA CASSQDKGSLGNEQFF TGTGCCAGCAGCCAAGATAAGGGTTCACTAGGCAATGAGCAGTTCTTC
many TRBJ2-3 TRBV20-1 TRBD2 CSGLAGGLDTQYF TGCAGCGGACTAGCGGGGGGATTAGATACGCAGTATTTT
few TRBJ2-5 TRBV11-1 TRBD2 CASSLDGGDEQYF TGTGCCAGCAGCTTAGACGGGGGGGATGAGCAGTACTTC
NA TRBJ2-3 TRBV15 TRBD1 CATSRESGFRDRGIDTQYF TGTGCCACCAGCAGAGAGAGTGGGTTCAGGGACAGGGGGATAGATACGCAGTATTTT
NA TRBJ1-2 TRBV2 TRBD1 CASSEEGQARGYTF TGTGCCAGCAGTGAAGAGGGACAGGCCAGAGGCTACACCTTC
few TRBJ2-2 TRBV20-1 TRBD1 CSARDQIRQGWTGELFF TGCAGTGCTAGAGATCAAATCCGACAGGGATGGACCGGGGAGCTGTTTTTT
few TRBJ1-2 TRBV7-7 NA CVSSVLPPGLGYGYTF TGTGTCAGCAGCGTCCTACCGCCGGGTTTAGGGTATGGCTACACCTTC
NA TRBJ2-1 TRBV10-3 TRBD2 CAIRGSELAGRFF TGTGCCATCAGGGGGTCGGAACTAGCGGGACGGTTCTTC
NA TRBJ1-2 TRBV5-4 NA CASSLAATADLHGYTF TGTGCCAGCAGCTTGGCGGCCACCGCGGATCTTCATGGCTACACCTTC
once TRBJ2-7 TRBV7-9 TRBD2 CASSFLGTSYEQYF TGTGCCAGCAGCTTCCTCGGGACTAGCTACGAGCAGTACTTC
NA TRBJ2-7 TRBV10-2 NA CASSERNSYEQYF TGCGCCAGCAGTGAACGGAATTCCTACGAGCAGTACTTC
many TRBJ2-1 TRBV14 NA CASSQDLGNEQFF TGTGCCAGCAGCCAAGATCTAGGGAATGAGCAGTTCTTC
NA TRBJ1-4 TRBV6-7 NA CASSQPSRGQGEKLFF TGTGCCAGCAGCCAGCCATCCCGGGGCCAGGGAGAAAAACTGTTTTTT
NA TRBJ1-1 TRBV28 NA CASSTARDTEAFF TGTGCCAGCAGTACGGCCCGGGACACTGAAGCTTTCTTT
NA TRBJ2-3 TRBV4-2 TRBD2 CASSQSVAGGPTDTQYF TGTGCCAGCAGCCAAAGCGTAGCGGGGGGCCCCACAGATACGCAGTATTTT
few TRBJ2-5 TRBV20-1 NA CSASYQGTGEQYF TGCAGTGCTAGTTATCAGGGCACGGGTGAGCAGTACTTC